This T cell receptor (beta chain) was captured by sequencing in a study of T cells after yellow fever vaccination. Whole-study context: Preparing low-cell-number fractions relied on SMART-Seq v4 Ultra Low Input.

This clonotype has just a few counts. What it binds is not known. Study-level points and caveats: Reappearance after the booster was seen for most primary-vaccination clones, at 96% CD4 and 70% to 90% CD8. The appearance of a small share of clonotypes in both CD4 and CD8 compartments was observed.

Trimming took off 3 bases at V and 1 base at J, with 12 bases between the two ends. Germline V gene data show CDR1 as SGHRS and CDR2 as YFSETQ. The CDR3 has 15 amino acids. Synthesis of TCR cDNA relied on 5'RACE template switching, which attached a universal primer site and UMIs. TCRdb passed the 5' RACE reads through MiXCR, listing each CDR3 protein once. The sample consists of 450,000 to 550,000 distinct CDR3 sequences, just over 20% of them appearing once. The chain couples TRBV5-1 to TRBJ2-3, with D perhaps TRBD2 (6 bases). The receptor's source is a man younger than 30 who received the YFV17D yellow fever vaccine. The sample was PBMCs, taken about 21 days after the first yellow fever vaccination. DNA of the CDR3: TGCGCCAGCAGCTGGAGGGGACCGGGCACAGATACGCAGTATTTT. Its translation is CASSWRGPGTDTQYF.